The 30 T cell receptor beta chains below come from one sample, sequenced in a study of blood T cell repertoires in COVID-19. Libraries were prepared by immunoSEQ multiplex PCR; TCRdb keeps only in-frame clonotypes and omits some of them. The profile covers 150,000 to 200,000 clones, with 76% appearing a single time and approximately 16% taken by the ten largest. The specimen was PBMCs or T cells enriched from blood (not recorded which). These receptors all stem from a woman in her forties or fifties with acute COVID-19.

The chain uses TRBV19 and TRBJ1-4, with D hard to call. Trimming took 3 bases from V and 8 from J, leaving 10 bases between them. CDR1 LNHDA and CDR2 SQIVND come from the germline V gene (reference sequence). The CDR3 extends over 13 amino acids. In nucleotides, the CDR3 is TGTGCCAGTAGTATGGCCCTGGAGGAAAAACTGTTTTTT. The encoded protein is CASSMALEEKLFF.

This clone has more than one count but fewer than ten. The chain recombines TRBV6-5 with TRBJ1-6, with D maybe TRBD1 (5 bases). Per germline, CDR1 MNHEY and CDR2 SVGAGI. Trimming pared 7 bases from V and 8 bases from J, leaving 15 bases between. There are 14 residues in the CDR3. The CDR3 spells CASKTGGGYSPLHF. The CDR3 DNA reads TGTGCCAGCAAAACGGGGGGTGGGTATTCACCCCTCCACTTT.

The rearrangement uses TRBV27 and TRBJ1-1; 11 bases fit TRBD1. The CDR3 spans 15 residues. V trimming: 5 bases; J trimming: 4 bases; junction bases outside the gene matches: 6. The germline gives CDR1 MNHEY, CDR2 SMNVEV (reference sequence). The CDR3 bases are TGTGCCAGCAGTCAGGGACAGGGGGTTGGCACTGAAGCTTTCTTT. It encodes CASSQGQGVGTEAFF.

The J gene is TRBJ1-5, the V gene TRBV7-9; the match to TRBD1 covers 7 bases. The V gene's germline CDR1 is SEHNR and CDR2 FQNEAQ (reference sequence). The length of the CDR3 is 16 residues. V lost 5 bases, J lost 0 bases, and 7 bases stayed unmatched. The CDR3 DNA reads TGTGCCAGCAGCCCTCAAGGGACAGCTAGCAATCAGCCCCAGCATTTT. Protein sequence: CASSPQGTASNQPQHF.

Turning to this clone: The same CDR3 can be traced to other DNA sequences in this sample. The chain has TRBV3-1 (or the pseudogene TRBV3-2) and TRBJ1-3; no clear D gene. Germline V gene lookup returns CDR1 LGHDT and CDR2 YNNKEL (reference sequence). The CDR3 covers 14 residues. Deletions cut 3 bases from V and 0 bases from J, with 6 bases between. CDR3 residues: CASSQRSSGNTIYF. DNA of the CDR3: TGTGCCAGCAGCCAGCGAAGCTCTGGAAACACCATATATTTT.

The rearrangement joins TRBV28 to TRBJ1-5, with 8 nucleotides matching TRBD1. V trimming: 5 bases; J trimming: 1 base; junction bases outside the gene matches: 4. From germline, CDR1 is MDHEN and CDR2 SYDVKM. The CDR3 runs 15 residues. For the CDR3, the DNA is TGTGCCAGCAGTCCAGGACAGGGCAGCAATCAGCCCCAGCATTTT. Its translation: CASSPGQGSNQPQHF.

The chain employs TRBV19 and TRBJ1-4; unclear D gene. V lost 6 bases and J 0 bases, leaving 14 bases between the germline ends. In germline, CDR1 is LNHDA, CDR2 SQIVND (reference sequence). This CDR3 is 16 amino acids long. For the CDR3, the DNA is TGTGCCAGTAGACCTCTGGGCAGTGCAACTAATGAAAAACTGTTTTTT. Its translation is CASRPLGSATNEKLFF.

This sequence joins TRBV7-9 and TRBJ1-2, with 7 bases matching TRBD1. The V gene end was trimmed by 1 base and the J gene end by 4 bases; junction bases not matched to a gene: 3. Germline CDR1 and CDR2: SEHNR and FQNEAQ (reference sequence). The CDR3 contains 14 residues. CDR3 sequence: CASSLGPGGYGYTF. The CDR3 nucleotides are TGTGCCAGCAGCTTAGGTCCAGGGGGCTATGGCTACACCTTC.

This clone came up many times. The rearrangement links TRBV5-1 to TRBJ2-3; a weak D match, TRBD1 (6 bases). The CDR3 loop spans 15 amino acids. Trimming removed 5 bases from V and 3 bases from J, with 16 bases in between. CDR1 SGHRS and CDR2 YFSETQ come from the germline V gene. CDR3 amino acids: CASRLGAYKTDTQYF. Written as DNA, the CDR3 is TGCGCCAGCAGGCTGGGGGCATATAAGACAGATACGCAGTATTTT.

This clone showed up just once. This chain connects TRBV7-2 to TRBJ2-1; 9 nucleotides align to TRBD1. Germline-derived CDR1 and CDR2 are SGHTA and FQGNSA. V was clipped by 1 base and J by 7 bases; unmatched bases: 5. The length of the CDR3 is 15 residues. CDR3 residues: CASSLVRDRANEQFF. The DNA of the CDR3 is TGTGCCAGCAGCTTAGTACGGGACAGGGCGAATGAGCAGTTCTTC.

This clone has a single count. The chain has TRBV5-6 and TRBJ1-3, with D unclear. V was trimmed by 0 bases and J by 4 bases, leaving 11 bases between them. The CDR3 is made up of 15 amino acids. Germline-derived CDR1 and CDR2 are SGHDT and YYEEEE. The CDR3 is CASSLGIGPGNTIYF. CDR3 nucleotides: TGTGCCAGCAGCTTGGGGATTGGGCCCGGAAACACCATATATTTT.

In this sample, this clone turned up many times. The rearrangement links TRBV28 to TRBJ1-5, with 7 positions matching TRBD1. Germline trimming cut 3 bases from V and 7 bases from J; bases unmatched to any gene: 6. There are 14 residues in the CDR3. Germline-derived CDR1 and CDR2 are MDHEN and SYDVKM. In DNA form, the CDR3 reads TGTGCCAGCAGTTTGCCCAACAGGGGCCAGCCCCAGCATTTT. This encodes CASSLPNRGQPQHF.

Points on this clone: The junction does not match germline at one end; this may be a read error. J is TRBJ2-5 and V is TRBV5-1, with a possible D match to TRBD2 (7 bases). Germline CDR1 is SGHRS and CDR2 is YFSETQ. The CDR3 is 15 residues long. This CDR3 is CPSSWGGAVQETQYF. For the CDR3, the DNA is TGCCCCAGCAGCTGGGGGGGGGCAGTCCAAGAGACCCAGTACTTC. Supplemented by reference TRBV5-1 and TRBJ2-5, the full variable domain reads KAGVTQTPRYLIKTRGQQVTLSCSPISGHRSVSWYQQTPGQGLQFLFEYFSETQRNKGNFPGRFSGRQFSNSRSEMNVSTLELGDSALYLCPSSWGGAVQETQYFGPGTRLLVL.

CDR3 sequence: CASSTEKSYGYTF. The CDR3 coding sequence is TGTGCCAGCAGCACAGAGAAAAGCTATGGCTACACCTTC. The V gene is TRBV28, the J gene TRBJ1-2, with unresolved D. CDR3 length equals 13 residues. V lost 6 bases and J 4 bases, leaving 12 bases between the germline ends. The germline V gene has CDR1 MDHEN and CDR2 SYDVKM.

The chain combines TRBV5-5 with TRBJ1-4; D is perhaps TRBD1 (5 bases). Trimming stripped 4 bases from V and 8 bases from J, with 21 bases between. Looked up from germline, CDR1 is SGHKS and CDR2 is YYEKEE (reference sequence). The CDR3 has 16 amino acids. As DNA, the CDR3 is TGTGCCAGCAGCCCCCTAGCTGTCGGGGGAGGCGAAAAACTGTTTTTT. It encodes CASSPLAVGGGEKLFF.

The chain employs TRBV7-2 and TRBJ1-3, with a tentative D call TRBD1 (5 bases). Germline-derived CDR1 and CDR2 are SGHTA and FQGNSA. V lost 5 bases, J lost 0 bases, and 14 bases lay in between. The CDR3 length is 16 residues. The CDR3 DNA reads TGTGCCAGCAGCCGGGGCGGGAGAACCTCTGGAAACACCATATATTTT. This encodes CASSRGGRTSGNTIYF.

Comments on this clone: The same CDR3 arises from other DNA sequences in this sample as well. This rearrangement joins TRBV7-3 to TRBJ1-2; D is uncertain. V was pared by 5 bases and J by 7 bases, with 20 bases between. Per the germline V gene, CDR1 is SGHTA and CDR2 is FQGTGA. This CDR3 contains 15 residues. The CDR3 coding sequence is TGTGCCAGCAGCCCAAGCCCGGGATTTGGGTCTGGCTACACCTTC. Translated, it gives CASSPSPGFGSGYTF.

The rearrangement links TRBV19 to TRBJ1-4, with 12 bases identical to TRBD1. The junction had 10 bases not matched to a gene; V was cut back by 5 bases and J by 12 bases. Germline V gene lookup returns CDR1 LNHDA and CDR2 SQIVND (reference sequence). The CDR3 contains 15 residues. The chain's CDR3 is CASSSGTGGRMELFF. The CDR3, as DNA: TGTGCCAGTAGTTCCGGGACAGGGGGCCGCATGGAACTGTTTTTT.

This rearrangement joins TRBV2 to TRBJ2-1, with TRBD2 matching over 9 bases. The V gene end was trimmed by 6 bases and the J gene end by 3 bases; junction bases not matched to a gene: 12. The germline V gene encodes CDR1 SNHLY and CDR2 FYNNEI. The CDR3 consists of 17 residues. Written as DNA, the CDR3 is TGTGCCAGCAGGGCCCCCCCCGCTAGCGGGGACTACAATGAGCAGTTCTTC. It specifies CASRAPPASGDYNEQFF.

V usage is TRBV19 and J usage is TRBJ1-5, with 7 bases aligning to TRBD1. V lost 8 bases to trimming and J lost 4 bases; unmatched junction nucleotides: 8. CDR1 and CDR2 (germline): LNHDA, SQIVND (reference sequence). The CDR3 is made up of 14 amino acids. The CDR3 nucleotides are TGTGCCAGTCGAACAGGGGCTACTAATCAGCCCCAGCATTTT. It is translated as CASRTGATNQPQHF.

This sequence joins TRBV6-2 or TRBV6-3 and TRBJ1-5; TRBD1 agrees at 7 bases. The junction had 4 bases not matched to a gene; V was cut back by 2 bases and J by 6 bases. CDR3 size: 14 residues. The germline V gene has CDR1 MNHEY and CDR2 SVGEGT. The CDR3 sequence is CASSYPTGSQPQHF. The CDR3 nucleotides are TGTGCCAGCAGTTACCCGACAGGGAGTCAGCCCCAGCATTTT.

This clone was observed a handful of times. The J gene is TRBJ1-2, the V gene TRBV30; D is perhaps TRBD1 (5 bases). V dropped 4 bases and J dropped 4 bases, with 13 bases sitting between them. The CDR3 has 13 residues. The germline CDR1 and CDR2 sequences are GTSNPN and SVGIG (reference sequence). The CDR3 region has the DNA TGTGCCTGGAACGCGGGACTGCCCTATGGCTACACCTTC. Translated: CAWNAGLPYGYTF.

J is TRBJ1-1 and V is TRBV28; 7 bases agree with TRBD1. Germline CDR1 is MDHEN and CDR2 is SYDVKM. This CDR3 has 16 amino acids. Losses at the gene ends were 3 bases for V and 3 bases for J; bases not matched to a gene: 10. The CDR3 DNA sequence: TGTGCCAGCAGTTTTTATAGGGGGCGATTCGACACTGAAGCTTTCTTT. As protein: CASSFYRGRFDTEAFF.

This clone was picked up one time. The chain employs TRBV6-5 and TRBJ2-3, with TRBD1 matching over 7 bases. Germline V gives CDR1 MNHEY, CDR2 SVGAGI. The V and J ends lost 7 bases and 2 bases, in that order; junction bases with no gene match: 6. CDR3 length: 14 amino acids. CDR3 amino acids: CASNLQGYTDTQYF. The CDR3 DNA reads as TGTGCCAGCAACTTACAGGGGTACACAGATACGCAGTATTTT.

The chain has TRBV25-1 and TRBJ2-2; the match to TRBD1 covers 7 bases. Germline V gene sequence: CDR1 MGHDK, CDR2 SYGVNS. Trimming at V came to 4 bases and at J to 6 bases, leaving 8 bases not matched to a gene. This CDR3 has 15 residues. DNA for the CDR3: TGTGCCAGCAGTGTCAAGACAGGGTGGGCCGGGGAGCTGTTTTTT. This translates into CASSVKTGWAGELFF. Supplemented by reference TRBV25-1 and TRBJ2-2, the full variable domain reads EADIYQTPRYLVIGTGKKITLECSQTMGHDKMYWYQQDPGMELHLIHYSYGVNSTEKGDLSSESTVSRIRTEHFPLTLESARPSHTSQYLCASSVKTGWAGELFFGEGSRLTVL.

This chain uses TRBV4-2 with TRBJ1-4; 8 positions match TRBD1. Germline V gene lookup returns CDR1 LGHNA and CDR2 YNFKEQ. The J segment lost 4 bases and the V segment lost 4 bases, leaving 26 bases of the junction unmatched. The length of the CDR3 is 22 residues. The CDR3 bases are TGTGCCAGCAGCCCGAAGTTCCGGGACAGGCGTATCAAAGTGGGATTTAATGAAAAACTGTTTTTT. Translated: CASSPKFRDRRIKVGFNEKLFF.

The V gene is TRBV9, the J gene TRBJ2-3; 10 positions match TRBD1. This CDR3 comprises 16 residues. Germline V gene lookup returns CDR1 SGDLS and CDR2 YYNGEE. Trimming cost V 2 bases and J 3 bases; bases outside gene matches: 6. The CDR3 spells CASSVGGDRGTDTQYF. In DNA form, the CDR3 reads TGTGCCAGCAGCGTGGGAGGGGACAGGGGAACAGATACGCAGTATTTT.

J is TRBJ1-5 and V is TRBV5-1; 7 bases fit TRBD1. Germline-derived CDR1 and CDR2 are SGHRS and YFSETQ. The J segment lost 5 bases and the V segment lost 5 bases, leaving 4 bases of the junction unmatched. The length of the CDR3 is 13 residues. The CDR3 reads CASRQDRDQPQHF. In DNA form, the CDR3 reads TGCGCCAGCAGGCAAGACAGGGATCAGCCCCAGCATTTT. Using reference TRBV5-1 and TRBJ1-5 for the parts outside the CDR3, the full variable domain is KAGVTQTPRYLIKTRGQQVTLSCSPISGHRSVSWYQQTPGQGLQFLFEYFSETQRNKGNFPGRFSGRQFSNSRSEMNVSTLELGDSALYLCASRQDRDQPQHFGDGTRLSIL.

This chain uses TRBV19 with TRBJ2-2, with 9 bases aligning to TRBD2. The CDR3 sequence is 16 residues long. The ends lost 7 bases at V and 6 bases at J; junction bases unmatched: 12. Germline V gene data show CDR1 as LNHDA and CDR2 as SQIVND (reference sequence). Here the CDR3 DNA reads TGTGCCAGTAAGGGGGGGGGACTAGCCTCCCCCGGGGAGCTGTTTTTT. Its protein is CASKGGGLASPGELFF.

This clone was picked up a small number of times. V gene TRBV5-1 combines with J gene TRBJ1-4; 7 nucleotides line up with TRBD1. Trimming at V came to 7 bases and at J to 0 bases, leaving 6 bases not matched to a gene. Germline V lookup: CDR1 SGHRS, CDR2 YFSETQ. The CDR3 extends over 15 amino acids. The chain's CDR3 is CASQTGTATNEKLFF. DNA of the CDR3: TGCGCCAGCCAGACAGGGACGGCAACTAATGAAAAACTGTTTTTT.